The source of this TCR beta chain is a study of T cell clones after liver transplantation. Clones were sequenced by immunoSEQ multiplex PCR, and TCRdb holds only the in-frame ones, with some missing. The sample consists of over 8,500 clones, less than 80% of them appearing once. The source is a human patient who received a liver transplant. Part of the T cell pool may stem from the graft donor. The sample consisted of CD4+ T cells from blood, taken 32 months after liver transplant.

CDR3 protein: CATSREGVKLFF. As DNA, the CDR3 is TGTGCCACCAGCAGAGAGGGTGTGAAACTGTTTTTT. This sequence joins TRBV15 and TRBJ1-4, with unresolved D. The CDR3 runs to 12 residues. CDR1 is LNHNV, CDR2 YYDKDF, per germline (reference sequence). V was cut by 0 bases and J by 11 bases, with 7 bases left in between.